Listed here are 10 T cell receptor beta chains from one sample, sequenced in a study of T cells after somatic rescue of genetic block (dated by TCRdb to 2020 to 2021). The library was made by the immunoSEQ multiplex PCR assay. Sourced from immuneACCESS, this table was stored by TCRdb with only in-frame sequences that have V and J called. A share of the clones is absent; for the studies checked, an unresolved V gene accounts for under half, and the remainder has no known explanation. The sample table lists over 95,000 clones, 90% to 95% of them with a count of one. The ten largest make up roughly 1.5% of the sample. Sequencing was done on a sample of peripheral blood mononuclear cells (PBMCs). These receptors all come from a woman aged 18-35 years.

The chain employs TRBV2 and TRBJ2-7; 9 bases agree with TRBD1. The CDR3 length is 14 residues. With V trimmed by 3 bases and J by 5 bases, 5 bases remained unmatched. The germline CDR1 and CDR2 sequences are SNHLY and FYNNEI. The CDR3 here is CASSEGTGPHEQYF. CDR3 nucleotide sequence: TGTGCCAGCAGTGAGGGGACAGGGCCCCACGAGCAGTACTTC. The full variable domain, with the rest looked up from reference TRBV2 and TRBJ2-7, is EPEVTQTPSHQVTQMGQEVILRCVPISNHLYFYWYRQILGQKVEFLVSFYNNEISEKSEIFDDQFSVERPDGSNFTLKIRSTKLEDSAMYFCASSEGTGPHEQYFGPGTRLTVT.

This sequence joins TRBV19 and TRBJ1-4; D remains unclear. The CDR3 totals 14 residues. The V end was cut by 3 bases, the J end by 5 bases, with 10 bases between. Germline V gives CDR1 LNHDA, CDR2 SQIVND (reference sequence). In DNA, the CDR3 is TGTGCCAGTAGTATTAGGACGGTGAATGAAAAACTGTTTTTT. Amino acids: CASSIRTVNEKLFF.

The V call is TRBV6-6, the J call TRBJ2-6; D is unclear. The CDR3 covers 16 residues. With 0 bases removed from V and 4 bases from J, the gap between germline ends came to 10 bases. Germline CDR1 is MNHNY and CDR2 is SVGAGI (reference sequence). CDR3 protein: CASSYSKSTGANVLTF. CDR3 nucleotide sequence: TGTGCCAGCAGTTACTCGAAGAGTACCGGGGCCAACGTCCTGACTTTC.

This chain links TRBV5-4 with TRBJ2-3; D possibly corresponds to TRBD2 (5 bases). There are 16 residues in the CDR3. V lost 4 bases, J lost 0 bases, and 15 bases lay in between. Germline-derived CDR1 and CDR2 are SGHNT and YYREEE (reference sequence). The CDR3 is CASSRYSLGSTDTQYF. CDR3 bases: TGTGCCAGCAGCCGTTACTCACTAGGTAGCACAGATACGCAGTATTTT.

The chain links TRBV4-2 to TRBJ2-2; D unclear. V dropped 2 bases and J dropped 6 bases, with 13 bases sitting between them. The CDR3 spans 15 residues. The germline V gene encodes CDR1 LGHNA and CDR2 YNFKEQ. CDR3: CASSQRASDAGELFF. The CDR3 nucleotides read TGTGCCAGCAGCCAACGGGCCTCCGACGCCGGGGAGCTGTTTTTT.

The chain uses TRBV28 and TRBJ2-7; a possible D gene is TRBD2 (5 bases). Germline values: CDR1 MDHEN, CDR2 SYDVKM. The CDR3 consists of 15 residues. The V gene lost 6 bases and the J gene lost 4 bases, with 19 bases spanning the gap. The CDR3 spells CASSSAASLLYEQYF. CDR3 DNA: TGTGCCAGCAGCTCGGCTGCTAGCCTCCTGTACGAGCAGTACTTC.

CDR3 DNA sequence: TGTGCCAGCAGCTTGACGGACAGGCTCTACGAGCAGTACTTC. Its protein is CASSLTDRLYEQYF. The chain has TRBV11-2 and TRBJ2-7; 7 bases map to TRBD1. This CDR3 has 14 residues. J lost 3 bases, V lost 3 bases, and 5 bases had no gene match. Germline CDR1 reads SGHAT; CDR2 reads FQNNGV.

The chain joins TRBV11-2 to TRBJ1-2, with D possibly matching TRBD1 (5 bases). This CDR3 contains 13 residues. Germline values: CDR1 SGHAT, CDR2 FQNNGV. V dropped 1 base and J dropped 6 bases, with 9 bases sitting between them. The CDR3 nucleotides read TGTGCCAGCAGCTTAGCCGCAGGGAATGGCTACACCTTC. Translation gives CASSLAAGNGYTF.

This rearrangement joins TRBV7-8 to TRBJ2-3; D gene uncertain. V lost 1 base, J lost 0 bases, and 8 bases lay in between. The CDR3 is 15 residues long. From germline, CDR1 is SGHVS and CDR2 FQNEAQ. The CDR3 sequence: CASSLDVTSTDTQYF. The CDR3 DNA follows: TGTGCCAGCAGCTTAGACGTAACTAGCACAGATACGCAGTATTTT.

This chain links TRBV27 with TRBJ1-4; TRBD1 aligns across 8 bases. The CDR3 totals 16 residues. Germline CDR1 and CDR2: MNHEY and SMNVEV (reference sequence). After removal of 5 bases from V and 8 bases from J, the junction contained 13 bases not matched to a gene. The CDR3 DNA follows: TGTGCCAGCAGTCCCTATGGACAGGGCGGTAACGAAAAACTGTTTTTT. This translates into CASSPYGQGGNEKLFF.